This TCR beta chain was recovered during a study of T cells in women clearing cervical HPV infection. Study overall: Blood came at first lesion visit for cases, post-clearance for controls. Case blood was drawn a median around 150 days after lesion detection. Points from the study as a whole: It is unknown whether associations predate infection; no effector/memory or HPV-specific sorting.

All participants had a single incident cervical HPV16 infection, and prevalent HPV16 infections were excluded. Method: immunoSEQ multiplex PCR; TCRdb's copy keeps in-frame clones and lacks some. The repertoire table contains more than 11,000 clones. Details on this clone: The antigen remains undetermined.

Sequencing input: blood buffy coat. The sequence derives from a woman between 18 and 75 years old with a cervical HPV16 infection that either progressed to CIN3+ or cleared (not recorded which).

The CDR3 here is CSARDGGAKETQYF. The CDR3 bases that were read are TGCAGTGCTAGGGACGGGGGGGCCAAAGAGACC. J is TRBJ2-5 and V is TRBV20-1, with 8 nucleotides matching TRBD2. Sequencing ends 3 residues short of the CDR3 end; the germline J gene provides the rest. CDR3 length: 14 residues. Germline V CDR1 and CDR2: DFQATT, SNEGSKA (reference sequence). With 3 bases clipped from V and 3 bases from J, the junction kept 6 bases outside the gene matches.